This T cell receptor (beta chain) is drawn from a study of T-cell memory formation after mild COVID-19. In the study overall: Clusters were largely donor specific.

Study-level findings and limits: Prior to infection, memory already included some responding clones, suggesting cross-reactive memory joined. There was no confirmation that second-wave clones peaking on day 37 were SARS-CoV-2 specific.

cDNA libraries for TCR alpha and TCR beta, carrying sample barcodes and UMIs, came from 5'RACE with constant-segment primers. TCRdb re-called the 5' RACE reads with MiXCR, one entry per CDR3 protein. Among 500,000 to 600,000 distinct CDR3 sequences, over 15% were seen once, and the ten largest hold 12%. For this clonotype: Its target is unknown.

Germline CDR1 and CDR2: SQVTM and ANQGSEA. V was cut by 6 bases and J by 4 bases, with 18 bases left in between. The CDR3 consists of 14 residues. Sequencing was carried out using PBMCs or a T cell subset sorted from them (not recorded which). The clonotype originates from an adult woman who had mild COVID-19 (a few samples of this study predate the infection). Cell type and time point are not known. V gene TRBV29-1 combines with J gene TRBJ1-2; D perhaps matches TRBD1 (5 bases). CDR3 sequence reads: CSVQLLDTVYGYTF. In DNA, the CDR3 is TGCAGCGTACAACTATTGGACACGGTCTATGGCTACACCTTC.